The 22 T cell receptor beta chains presented below share a single source sample, sequenced in a study of T cell responses to AZD1222 COVID-19 vaccine. Here immunoSEQ multiplex PCR was the method, and the copy in TCRdb shows in-frame clones only, minus some. The sample includes roughly 120,000 clones, around 90% seen only once; the top ten take around 3.8%. This material consisted of peripheral blood, taken 28 days after the second dose of the MenACWY control vaccine. Source of these receptors: an adult who received the MenACWY meningococcal vaccine as a control.

In its sample, this clone was seen once. V is TRBV6-1 and J is TRBJ1-5, with D tentatively TRBD1 (6 bases). V lost 0 bases and J lost 2, with 14 bases in between. Per germline, CDR1 MNHNS and CDR2 SASEGT. CDR3 length: 17 residues. The CDR3 sequence is CASSEAGWGAGNQPQHF. The CDR3 bases are TGTGCCAGCAGTGAAGCGGGTTGGGGGGCTGGCAATCAGCCCCAGCATTTT.

The chain combines TRBV30 with TRBJ1-1; tentative D call: TRBD1 (6 bases). The germline CDR1 and CDR2 sequences are GTSNPN and SVGIG (reference sequence). Trimming removed 3 bases from V and 6 bases from J, with 14 bases in between. The CDR3 contains 13 residues. The CDR3 DNA is TGTGCCTGGAGGAAACCAGGGGCACCTGAAGCTTTCTTT. This gives the protein CAWRKPGAPEAFF.

CDR3 DNA sequence: TGTGCCAGCAGTGACAGGGGGGAGAGCTCCTACGAGCAGTACGTC. The encoded protein is CASSDRGESSYEQYV. V is TRBV6-4 and J is TRBJ2-7; D could derive from TRBD1 or TRBD2 (6 bases each). Germline values: CDR1 MRHNA, CDR2 SNTAGT. This CDR3 is built from 15 residues. V was trimmed by 2 bases and J by 0 bases, leaving 11 bases between them.

The gene calls are TRBV7-3 and TRBJ2-2, with D maybe TRBD2 (5 bases). In germline, CDR1 is SGHTA, CDR2 FQGTGA. V was trimmed by 1 base and J by 4 bases, leaving 16 bases between them. The CDR3 covers 17 residues. The CDR3 loop reads CASSLRGRGSATGELFF. The CDR3 region has the DNA TGTGCCAGCAGCTTAAGGGGTAGAGGGTCCGCCACCGGGGAGCTGTTTTTT.

V usage is TRBV6-6 and J usage is TRBJ2-3; 13 positions match TRBD2. The CDR3 runs 15 residues. After removal of 5 bases from V and 4 bases from J, the junction contained 3 bases not matched to a gene. Germline values: CDR1 MNHNY, CDR2 SVGAGI (reference sequence). The CDR3 region has the DNA TGTGCCAGCAGTCTACTAGCGGGGGGGCCAGATACGCAGTATTTT. It is translated as CASSLLAGGPDTQYF.

The chain couples TRBV29-1 to TRBJ1-1; 7 bases are shared with TRBD1. After removal of 1 base from V and 6 bases from J, the junction contained 8 bases not matched to a gene. The CDR3 sequence is 14 residues long. The germline gives CDR1 SQVTM, CDR2 ANQGSEA. The CDR3 here is CSVEVRGRGSEAFF. The CDR3 nucleotides are TGCAGCGTTGAAGTTAGGGGGCGCGGATCTGAAGCTTTCTTT. The full variable domain, in which reference TRBV29-1 and TRBJ1-1 provide the parts outside the CDR3, is SAVISQKPSRDICQRGTSLTIQCQVDSQVTMMFWYRQQPGQSLTLIATANQGSEATYESGFVIDKFPISRPNLTFSTLTVSNMSPEDSSIYLCSVEVRGRGSEAFFGQGTRLTVV.

The chain has TRBV15 and TRBJ1-5; weak D call: TRBD1 (5 bases). Germline V CDR1 and CDR2: LNHNV, YYDKDF (reference sequence). V gave up 2 bases and J gave up 1 base, with 12 bases separating them. This CDR3 has 16 residues. CDR3 loop: CATSRPGTTSNQPQHF. In DNA, the CDR3 is TGTGCCACCAGCAGACCCGGGACTACAAGCAATCAGCCCCAGCATTTT. Looking up the rest from reference TRBV15 and TRBJ1-5 gives the full variable domain: DAMVIQNPRYQVTQFGKPVTLSCSQTLNHNVMYWYQQKSSQAPKLLFHYYDKDFNNEADTPDNFQSRRPNTSFCFLDIRSPGLGDTAMYLCATSRPGTTSNQPQHFGDGTRLSIL.

The V gene is TRBV11-2, the J gene TRBJ1-2, with a possible D match to TRBD1 (6 bases). The CDR3 totals 15 residues. Germline-derived CDR1 and CDR2 are SGHAT and FQNNGV. Between the trimmed V and J ends, which lost 2 bases and 4 bases, there was a span of 14 bases. DNA of the CDR3: TGTGCCAGCAGCTTATCGCTCGGGGGCCGCTATGGCTACACCTTC. Translated: CASSLSLGGRYGYTF. Drawing the rest from reference TRBV11-2 and TRBJ1-2, the complete variable domain is EAGVAQSPRYKIIEKRQSVAFWCNPISGHATLYWYQQILGQGPKLLIQFQNNGVVDDSQLPKDRFSAERLKGVDSTLKIQPAKLEDSAVYLCASSLSLGGRYGYTFGSGTRLTVV.

The chain has TRBV19 and TRBJ2-1; 7 bases agree with TRBD2. Germline V lookup: CDR1 LNHDA, CDR2 SQIVND (reference sequence). J gave up 4 bases and V 3 bases, and 6 bases lay outside the gene matches. This CDR3 has 15 residues. CDR3 sequence: CASSMGGETYNEQFF. Written as DNA, the CDR3 is TGTGCCAGTAGTATGGGAGGGGAAACGTACAATGAGCAGTTCTTC.

This chain joins TRBV7-9 and TRBJ1-3; D is possibly TRBD1 (6 bases). Germline loops: CDR1 SEHNR, CDR2 FQNEAQ (reference sequence). The CDR3 has 14 amino acids. Trimming removed 8 bases from V and 2 bases from J, with 13 bases in between. The CDR3 spells CASLPPGAGNTIYF. CDR3 bases: TGTGCCAGCCTCCCTCCAGGGGCTGGAAACACCATATATTTT.

This clone showed up just once. The chain recombines TRBV27 with TRBJ1-6, with D unclear. The ends were cut back, 4 bases at V and 7 bases at J, with 8 bases in the middle. Germline CDR1 is MNHEY and CDR2 is SMNVEV (reference sequence). The CDR3 contains 13 residues. The CDR3 is CASSYEPNSPLHF. The CDR3, as DNA: TGTGCCAGCAGTTATGAACCCAATTCACCCCTCCACTTT.

The J gene is TRBJ1-6, the V gene TRBV27; D remains ambiguous. Trimming took 7 bases from V and 0 from J, leaving 16 bases between them. Germline V CDR1 and CDR2: MNHEY, SMNVEV (reference sequence). The CDR3 consists of 17 residues. The CDR3 loop reads CASTSSGLTSYNSPLHF. CDR3 DNA: TGTGCCAGCACCAGTTCGGGTCTGACCTCCTATAATTCACCCCTCCACTTT.

This chain uses TRBV7-8 with TRBJ2-2; a weak D match, TRBD2 (5 bases). Germline V gives CDR1 SGHVS, CDR2 FQNEAQ. The germline V and J ends were trimmed by 10 bases and 4 bases, with 10 bases remaining between them. This CDR3 is built from 12 residues. The CDR3 loop is CAMPGLTGELFF. CDR3 bases: TGTGCCATGCCTGGACTCACCGGGGAGCTGTTTTTT.

The chain employs TRBV9 and TRBJ2-3; 10 bases align to TRBD1. With 0 bases clipped from V and 2 bases from J, the junction kept 3 bases outside the gene matches. Germline V lookup: CDR1 SGDLS, CDR2 YYNGEE. The CDR3 totals 16 residues. DNA of the CDR3: TGTGCCAGCAGCGTAGGGGACAGGGGTTTCACAGATACGCAGTATTTT. Its protein product is CASSVGDRGFTDTQYF. Filled out from reference TRBV9 and TRBJ2-3, the complete variable domain reads DSGVTQTPKHLITATGQRVTLRCSPRSGDLSVYWYQQSLDQGLQFLIQYYNGEERAKGNILERFSAQQFPDLHSELNLSSLELGDSALYFCASSVGDRGFTDTQYFGPGTRLTVL.

CDR3 bases: TGTGCCAGTAGCCACAGGGGGGAGCTTGGAGATACGCAGTATTTT. Protein sequence: CASSHRGELGDTQYF. The gene calls are TRBV19 and TRBJ2-3, with 8 bases identical to TRBD1. CDR1 and CDR2 (germline): LNHDA, SQIVND (reference sequence). There are 15 residues in the CDR3. J lost 5 bases, V lost 6 bases, and 10 bases had no gene match.

The gene calls are TRBV27 and TRBJ2-7, with D possibly being TRBD2 (6 bases). The V gene lost 8 bases and the J gene lost 3 bases, with 11 bases spanning the gap. Germline loops: CDR1 MNHEY, CDR2 SMNVEV (reference sequence). There are 12 residues in the CDR3. The CDR3 region is CASRRADYEQYF. CDR3 nucleotide sequence: TGTGCCAGCCGGAGGGCGGACTACGAGCAGTACTTC.

As concerns this clone: One end of the junction is discordant with germline, which a read error may explain. Other nucleotide sequences in the sample specify the same CDR3. The chain uses TRBV7-3 and TRBJ2-2, with 7 bases lining up with TRBD2. The CDR3 consists of 14 residues. The germline V gene encodes CDR1 SGHTA and CDR2 FQGTGA. CDR3 loop: CASSLSGNTGELFF. Here the CDR3 DNA reads TGTGCCAGCAGTTTAAGCGGGAATACCGGGGAGCTGTTTTTT.

This chain uses TRBV27 with TRBJ2-4; D may be TRBD2 (5 bases). Germline-derived CDR1 and CDR2 are MNHEY and SMNVEV (reference sequence). The germline V and J ends were trimmed by 4 bases and 3 bases, with 10 bases remaining between them. This CDR3 contains 14 residues. CDR3 sequence reads: CASSSGLNKNIQYF. The DNA for the CDR3 is TGTGCCAGCAGTTCCGGACTGAACAAAAACATTCAGTACTTC.

This chain links TRBV2 with TRBJ2-3, with 8 bases identical to TRBD2. J was trimmed by 5 bases and V by 3 bases; bases with no gene match: 4. The CDR3 sequence is 14 residues long. Germline V gene lookup returns CDR1 SNHLY and CDR2 FYNNEI. This CDR3 reads CASSDGGAVDTQYF. The CDR3 DNA is TGTGCCAGCAGTGACGGGGGGGCCGTAGATACGCAGTATTTT.

The V and J genes are TRBV6-5 and TRBJ2-5, with TRBD2 matching over 11 bases. This CDR3 contains 15 residues. Germline V lookup: CDR1 MNHEY, CDR2 SVGAGI. Trimming cost V 6 bases and J 7 bases; bases outside gene matches: 10. In DNA, the CDR3 is TGTGCCAGCAGATTATCCGGGACTAGCGGCTCGACCCAGTACTTC. It encodes CASRLSGTSGSTQYF.

The V call is TRBV18, the J call TRBJ1-4, with unresolved D. Trimming stripped 4 bases from V and 4 bases from J, with 10 bases between. Looked up from germline, CDR1 is KGHSH and CDR2 is LQKENI. This CDR3 region has 14 residues. The CDR3 loop reads CASSRAQVNEKLFF. The CDR3 nucleotides are TGTGCCAGCTCACGGGCGCAGGTTAATGAAAAACTGTTTTTT.

The chain has TRBV7-9 and TRBJ1-4; D perhaps matches TRBD1 (6 bases). The CDR3 has 15 amino acids. V lost 4 bases, J lost 7 bases, and 16 bases lay in between. Per the germline V gene, CDR1 is SEHNR and CDR2 is FQNEAQ (reference sequence). CDR3 in DNA: TGTGCCAGCAGCTCCTTTCAGGGGATTGTTGAAAAACTGTTTTTT. This codes for CASSSFQGIVEKLFF.